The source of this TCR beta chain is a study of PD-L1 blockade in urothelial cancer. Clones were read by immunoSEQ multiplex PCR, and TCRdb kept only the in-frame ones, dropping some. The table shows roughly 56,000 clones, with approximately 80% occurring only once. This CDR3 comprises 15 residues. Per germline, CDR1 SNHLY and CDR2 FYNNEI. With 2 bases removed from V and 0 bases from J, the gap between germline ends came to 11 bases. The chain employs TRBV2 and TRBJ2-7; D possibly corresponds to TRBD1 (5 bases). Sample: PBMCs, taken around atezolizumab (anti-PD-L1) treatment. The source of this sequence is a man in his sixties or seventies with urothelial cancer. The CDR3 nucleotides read TGTGCCAGCAGTGAACCGCAGGGTGTCTCCTACGAGCAGTACTTC. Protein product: CASSEPQGVSYEQYF.